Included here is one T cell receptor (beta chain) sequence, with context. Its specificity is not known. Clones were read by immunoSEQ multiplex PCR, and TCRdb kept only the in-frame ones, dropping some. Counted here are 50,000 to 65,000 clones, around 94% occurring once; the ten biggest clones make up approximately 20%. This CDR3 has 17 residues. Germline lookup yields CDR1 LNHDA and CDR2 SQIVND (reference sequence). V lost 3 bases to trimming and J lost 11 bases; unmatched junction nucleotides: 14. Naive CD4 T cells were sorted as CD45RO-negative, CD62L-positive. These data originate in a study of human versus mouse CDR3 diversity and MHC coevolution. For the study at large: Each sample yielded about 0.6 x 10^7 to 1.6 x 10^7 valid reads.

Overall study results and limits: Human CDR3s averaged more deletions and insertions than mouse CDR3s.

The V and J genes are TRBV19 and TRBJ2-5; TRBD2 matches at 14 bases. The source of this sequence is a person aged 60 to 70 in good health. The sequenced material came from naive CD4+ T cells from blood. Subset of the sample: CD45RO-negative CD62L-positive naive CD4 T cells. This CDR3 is CASSILSGLAGGGEQYF. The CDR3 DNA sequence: TGTGCCAGTAGTATCCTATCCGGACTAGCGGGAGGTGGAGAGCAGTACTTC.